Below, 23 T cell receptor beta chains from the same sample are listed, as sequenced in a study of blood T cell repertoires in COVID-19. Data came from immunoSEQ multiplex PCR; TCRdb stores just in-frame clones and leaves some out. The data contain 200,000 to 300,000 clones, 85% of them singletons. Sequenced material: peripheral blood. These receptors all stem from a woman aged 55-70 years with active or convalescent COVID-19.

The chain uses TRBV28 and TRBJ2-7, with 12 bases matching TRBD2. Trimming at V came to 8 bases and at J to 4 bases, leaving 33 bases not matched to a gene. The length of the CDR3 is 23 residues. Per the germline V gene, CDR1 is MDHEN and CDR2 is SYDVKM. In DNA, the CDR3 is TGTGCCAGCGGGTTCACCTCCGGGACAGCCCTGATCCGGGCTAGCGGGGGGGTGTACGAGCAGTACGTC. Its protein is CASGFTSGTALIRASGGVYEQYV.

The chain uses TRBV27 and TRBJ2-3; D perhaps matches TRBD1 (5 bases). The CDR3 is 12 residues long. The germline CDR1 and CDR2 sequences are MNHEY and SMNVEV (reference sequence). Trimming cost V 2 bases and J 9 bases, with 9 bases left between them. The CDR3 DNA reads TGTGCCAGCAGTTTAAGGGCAGGGACGCAGTATTTT. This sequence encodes CASSLRAGTQYF.

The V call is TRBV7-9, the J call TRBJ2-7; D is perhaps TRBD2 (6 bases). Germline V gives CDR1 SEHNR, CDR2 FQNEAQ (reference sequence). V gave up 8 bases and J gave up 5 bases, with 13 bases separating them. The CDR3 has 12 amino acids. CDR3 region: CASGTGKNEQYF. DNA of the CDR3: TGTGCCAGCGGGACTGGAAAGAACGAGCAGTACTTC.

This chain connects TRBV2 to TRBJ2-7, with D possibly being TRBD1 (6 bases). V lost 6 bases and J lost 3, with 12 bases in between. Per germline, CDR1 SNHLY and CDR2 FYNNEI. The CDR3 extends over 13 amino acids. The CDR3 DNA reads TGTGCCAGCAGATGGGACACACACTACGAGCAGTACTTC. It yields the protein CASRWDTHYEQYF.

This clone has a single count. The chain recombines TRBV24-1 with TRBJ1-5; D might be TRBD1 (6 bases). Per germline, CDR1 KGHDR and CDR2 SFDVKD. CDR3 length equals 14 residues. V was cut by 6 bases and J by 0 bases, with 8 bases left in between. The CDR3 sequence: CATSTGYSNQPQHF. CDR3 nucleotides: TGTGCCACCAGTACAGGGTATAGCAATCAGCCCCAGCATTTT.

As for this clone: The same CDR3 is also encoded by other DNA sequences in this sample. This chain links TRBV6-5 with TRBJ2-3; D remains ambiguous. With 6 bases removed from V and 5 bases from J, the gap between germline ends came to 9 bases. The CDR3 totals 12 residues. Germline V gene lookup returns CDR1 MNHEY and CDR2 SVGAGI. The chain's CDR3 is CASSRLGDTQYF. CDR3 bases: TGTGCCAGCAGCCGCCTCGGAGATACGCAGTATTTT.

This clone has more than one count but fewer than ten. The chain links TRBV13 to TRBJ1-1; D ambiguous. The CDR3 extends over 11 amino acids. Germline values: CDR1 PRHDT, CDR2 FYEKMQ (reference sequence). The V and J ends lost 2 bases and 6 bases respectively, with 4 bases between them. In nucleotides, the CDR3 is TGTGCCAGCAGCTTAACATCTGAAGCTTTCTTT. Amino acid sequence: CASSLTSEAFF.

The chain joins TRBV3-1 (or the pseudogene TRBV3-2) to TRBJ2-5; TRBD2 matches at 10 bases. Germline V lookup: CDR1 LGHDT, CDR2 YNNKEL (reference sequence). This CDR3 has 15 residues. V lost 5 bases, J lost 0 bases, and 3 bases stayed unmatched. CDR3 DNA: TGTGCCAGCAGCAAAGGGACTAGCGACCAAGAGACCCAGTACTTC. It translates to CASSKGTSDQETQYF.

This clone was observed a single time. DNA for the CDR3: TGTGCCAGCAGCCGGGGGTTCGGCGGGGAGCTGTTTTTT. It yields the protein CASSRGFGGELFF. The chain couples TRBV27 to TRBJ2-2, with D possibly TRBD2 on 6 matching bases. The germline V gene has CDR1 MNHEY and CDR2 SMNVEV (reference sequence). This CDR3 is 13 amino acids long. Trimming left V 6 bases short and J 7 bases short, with 12 bases between.

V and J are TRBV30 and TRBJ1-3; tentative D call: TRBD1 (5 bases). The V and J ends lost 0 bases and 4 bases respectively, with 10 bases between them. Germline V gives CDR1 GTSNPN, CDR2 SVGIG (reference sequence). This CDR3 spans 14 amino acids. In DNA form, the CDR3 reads TGTGCCTGGAGTGTACGCAGGGCCGGAAACACCATATATTTT. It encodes CAWSVRRAGNTIYF.

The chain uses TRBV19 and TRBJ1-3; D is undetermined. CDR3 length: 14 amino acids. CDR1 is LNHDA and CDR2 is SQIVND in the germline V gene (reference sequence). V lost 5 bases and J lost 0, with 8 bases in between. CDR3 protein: CASSVALSGNTIYF. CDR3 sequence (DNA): TGTGCCAGTAGTGTGGCCCTCTCTGGAAACACCATATATTTT.

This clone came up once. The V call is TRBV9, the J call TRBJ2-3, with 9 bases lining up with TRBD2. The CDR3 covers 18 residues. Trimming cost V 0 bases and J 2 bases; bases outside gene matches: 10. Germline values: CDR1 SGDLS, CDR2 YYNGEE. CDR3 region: CASSVDQRGRVYTDTQYF. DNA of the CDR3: TGTGCCAGCAGCGTAGATCAGCGCGGGAGGGTCTACACAGATACGCAGTATTTT.

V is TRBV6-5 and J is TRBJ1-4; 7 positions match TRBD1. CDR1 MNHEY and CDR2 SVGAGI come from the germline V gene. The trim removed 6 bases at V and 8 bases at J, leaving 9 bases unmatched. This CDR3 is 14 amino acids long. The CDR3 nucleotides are TGTGCCAGCAGCCTCAACAGGGGTGGAGAAAAACTGTTTTTT. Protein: CASSLNRGGEKLFF.

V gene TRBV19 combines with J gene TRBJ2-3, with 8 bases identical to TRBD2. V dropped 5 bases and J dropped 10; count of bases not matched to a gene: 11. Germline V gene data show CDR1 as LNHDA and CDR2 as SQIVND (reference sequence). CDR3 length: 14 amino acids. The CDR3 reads CASSGDGTSLAQYF. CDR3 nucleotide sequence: TGTGCCAGTAGTGGGGACGGGACTAGTTTGGCGCAGTATTTT.

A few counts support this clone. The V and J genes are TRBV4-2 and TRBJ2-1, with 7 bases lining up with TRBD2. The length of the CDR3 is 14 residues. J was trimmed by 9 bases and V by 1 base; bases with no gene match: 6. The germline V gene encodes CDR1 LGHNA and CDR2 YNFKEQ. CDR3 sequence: CASSQGLGGSEQFF. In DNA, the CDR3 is TGTGCCAGCAGCCAAGGACTAGGCGGGAGTGAGCAGTTCTTC.

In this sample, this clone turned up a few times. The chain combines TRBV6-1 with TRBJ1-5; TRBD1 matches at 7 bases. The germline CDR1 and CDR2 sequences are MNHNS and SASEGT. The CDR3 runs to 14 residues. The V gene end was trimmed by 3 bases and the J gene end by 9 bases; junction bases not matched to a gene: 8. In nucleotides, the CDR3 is TGTGCCAGCAGTGACCGACAGGGCGAGGGGCCCCAGCATTTT. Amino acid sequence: CASSDRQGEGPQHF.

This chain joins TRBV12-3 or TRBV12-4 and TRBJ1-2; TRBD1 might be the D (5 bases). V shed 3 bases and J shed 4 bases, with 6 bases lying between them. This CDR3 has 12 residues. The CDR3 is CASSFDSYGYTF. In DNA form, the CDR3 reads TGTGCCAGCAGTTTTGACAGCTATGGCTACACCTTC.

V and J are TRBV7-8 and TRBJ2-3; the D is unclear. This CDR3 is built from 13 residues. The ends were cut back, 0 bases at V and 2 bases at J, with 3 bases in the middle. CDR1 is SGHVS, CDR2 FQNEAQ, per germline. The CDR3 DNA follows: TGTGCCAGCAGCTTAGCGGCCACAGATACGCAGTATTTT. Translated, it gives CASSLAATDTQYF.

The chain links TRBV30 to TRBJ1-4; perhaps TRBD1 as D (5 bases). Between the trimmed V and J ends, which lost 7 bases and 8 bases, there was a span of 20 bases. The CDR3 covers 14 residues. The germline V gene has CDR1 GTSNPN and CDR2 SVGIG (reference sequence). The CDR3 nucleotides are TGTGCCTCCCTTTTTGGGGGGGATATAGAAAAACTGTTTTTT. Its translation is CASLFGGDIEKLFF.

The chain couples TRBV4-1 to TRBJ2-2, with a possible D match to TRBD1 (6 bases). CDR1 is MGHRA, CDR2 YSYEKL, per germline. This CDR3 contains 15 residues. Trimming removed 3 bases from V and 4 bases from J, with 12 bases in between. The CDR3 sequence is CASSQGDRTTGELFF. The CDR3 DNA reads TGCGCCAGCAGCCAGGGAGACAGGACCACCGGGGAGCTGTTTTTT.

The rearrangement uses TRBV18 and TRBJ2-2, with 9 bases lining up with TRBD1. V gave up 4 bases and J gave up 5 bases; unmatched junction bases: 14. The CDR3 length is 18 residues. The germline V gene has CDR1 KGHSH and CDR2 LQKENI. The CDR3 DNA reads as TGTGCCAGCTCACTACAGATCCGACAGGGGGAATTAACCGGGGAGCTGTTTTTT. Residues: CASSLQIRQGELTGELFF.

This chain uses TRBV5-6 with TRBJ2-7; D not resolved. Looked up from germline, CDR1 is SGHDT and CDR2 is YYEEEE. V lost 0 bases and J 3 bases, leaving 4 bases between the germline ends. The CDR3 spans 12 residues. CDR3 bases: TGTGCCAGCAGCTTGGGACTCTACGAGCAGTACTTC. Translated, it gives CASSLGLYEQYF. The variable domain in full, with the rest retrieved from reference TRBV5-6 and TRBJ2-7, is DAGVTQSPTHLIKTRGQQVTLRCSPKSGHDTVSWYQQALGQGPQFIFQYYEEEERQRGNFPDRFSGHQFPNYSSELNVNALLLGDSALYLCASSLGLYEQYFGPGTRLTVT.

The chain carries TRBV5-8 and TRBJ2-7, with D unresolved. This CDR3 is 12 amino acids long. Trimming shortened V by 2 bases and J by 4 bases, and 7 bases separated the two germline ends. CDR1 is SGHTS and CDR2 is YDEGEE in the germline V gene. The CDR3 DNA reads TGTGCCAGCAGCTTAACTCTATACGAGCAGTACGTC. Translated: CASSLTLYEQYV.